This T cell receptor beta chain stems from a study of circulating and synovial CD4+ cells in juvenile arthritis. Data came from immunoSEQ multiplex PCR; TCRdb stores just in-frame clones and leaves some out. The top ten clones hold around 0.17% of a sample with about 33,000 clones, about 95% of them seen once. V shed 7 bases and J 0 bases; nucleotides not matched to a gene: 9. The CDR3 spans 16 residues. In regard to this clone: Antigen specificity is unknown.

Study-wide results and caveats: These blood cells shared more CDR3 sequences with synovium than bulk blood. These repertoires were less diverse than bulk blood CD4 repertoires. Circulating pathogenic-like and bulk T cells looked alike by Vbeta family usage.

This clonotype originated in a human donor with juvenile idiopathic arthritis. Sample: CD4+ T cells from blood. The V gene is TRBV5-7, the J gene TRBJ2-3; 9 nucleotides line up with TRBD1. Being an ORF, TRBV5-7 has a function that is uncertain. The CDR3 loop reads CASSVTGGPSTDTQYF. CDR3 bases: TGTGCCAGCTCTGTGACAGGGGGGCCCAGCACAGATACGCAGTATTTT.